This is a list of T cell receptor beta chains from one sample in a study of neurological immune-mediated disorders. Via MiXCR, TCRdb re-called the 5' RACE reads, giving one row per CDR3 protein. Of some 100,000 distinct CDR3 sequences listed, about 13% were seen once; the top ten hold approximately 4.5%. The sequenced sample was PBMCs. These receptors were collected from a female donor with HTLV-1-associated myelopathy (HAM/TSP). Both conserved end residues are part of each CDR3. The D gene is left open where the match is weak. The size of a clone is reported for some rows only, either as once, few or many, or as a class for expanded clones.

j_call: TRBJ2-7; clone_size: NA; d_call: TRBD1; v_call: TRBV7-7; cdr3_nt: TGTGCCAGCAGCTCCGGCTCGGGGACAGGGAACGAGCAGTACTTC; cdr3_aa: CASSSGSGTGNEQYF
j_call: TRBJ1-1; clone_size: NA; d_call: NA; v_call: TRBV5-6; cdr3_nt: TGTGCCAACAGACTTCGGAGGGGCGACACGGAAGCTTTCTTT; cdr3_aa: CANRLRRGDTEAFF
j_call: TRBJ2-5; clone_size: many; d_call: NA; v_call: TRBV9; cdr3_nt: TGTGCCAGCAGCGTAAGAGGGGTGGGCCAAGAGACCCAGTACTTC; cdr3_aa: CASSVRGVGQETQYF
j_call: TRBJ2-7; clone_size: many; d_call: TRBD1; v_call: TRBV6-5; cdr3_nt: TGTGCCAGCAGTTTAAGGACAGGGGGCGACGAGCAGTACTTC; cdr3_aa: CASSLRTGGDEQYF
j_call: TRBJ1-3; clone_size: many; d_call: NA; v_call: TRBV4-1; cdr3_nt: TGCGCCAGCAGCCAACACTTACGTCTATTGCCTTTCTCTGGAAACACCATATATTTT; cdr3_aa: CASSQHLRLLPFSGNTIYF
j_call: TRBJ2-5; clone_size: medium-sized; d_call: NA; v_call: TRBV20-1; cdr3_nt: TGCAGTGGATCCGAGCTGGGACGGCGACAAGAGACCCAGTACTTC; cdr3_aa: CSGSELGRRQETQYF
j_call: TRBJ1-6; clone_size: many; d_call: NA; v_call: TRBV2; cdr3_nt: TGTGCCAGCAGTGATGGCAGAAACTATAATTCACCCCTCCACTTT; cdr3_aa: CASSDGRNYNSPLHF
j_call: TRBJ2-7; clone_size: medium-sized; d_call: NA; v_call: TRBV20-1; cdr3_nt: TGCAGTGCTAGAACCCAGGGTTCGGACGAGCAGTACTTC; cdr3_aa: CSARTQGSDEQYF
j_call: TRBJ2-2; clone_size: many; d_call: NA; v_call: TRBV5-1; cdr3_nt: TGCGCCAGCAGCCCAGGAAGTAACACCGGGGAGCTGTTTTTT; cdr3_aa: CASSPGSNTGELFF
j_call: TRBJ1-2; clone_size: many; d_call: NA; v_call: TRBV28; cdr3_nt: TGTGCCAGCAGTTCCGGGGACTTTTCCTACACCTTC; cdr3_aa: CASSSGDFSYTF
j_call: TRBJ2-1; clone_size: many; d_call: TRBD2; v_call: TRBV25-1; cdr3_nt: TGTGCCAGCAGTTTTATCGTCACGGGGGGGGACTCCTACAATGAGCAGTTCTTC; cdr3_aa: CASSFIVTGGDSYNEQFF
j_call: TRBJ2-7; clone_size: NA; d_call: NA; v_call: TRBV25-1; cdr3_nt: TGTGCCAGCAAGGGAAAAGGGGGGTACGAGCAGTACTTC; cdr3_aa: CASKGKGGYEQYF
j_call: TRBJ2-7; clone_size: once; d_call: NA; v_call: TRBV9; cdr3_nt: TGTGCCAGCTACGGCAGCTCCTACGAGCAGTACTTC; cdr3_aa: CASYGSSYEQYF
j_call: TRBJ2-6; clone_size: many; d_call: NA; v_call: TRBV7-2; cdr3_nt: TGTGCCAGCAGCTTAGAGTTTATACGCTCTGGGGCCAACGTCCTGACTTTC; cdr3_aa: CASSLEFIRSGANVLTF
j_call: TRBJ2-3; clone_size: many; d_call: NA; v_call: TRBV4-1; cdr3_nt: TGCGCCAGCAGCCGTTTCGGGCCTGGGGCGCAGTATTTT; cdr3_aa: CASSRFGPGAQYF
j_call: TRBJ2-3; clone_size: NA; d_call: TRBD2; v_call: TRBV27; cdr3_nt: TGTGCCAGCTTCGCGGGGGGCGGAGATACGCAGTATTTT; cdr3_aa: CASFAGGGDTQYF
j_call: TRBJ2-7; clone_size: NA; d_call: NA; v_call: TRBV28; cdr3_nt: TGTTCCAGCATGGGAGGAAGCAGGGGAACGAACGAGCAGTACTTC; cdr3_aa: CSSMGGSRGTNEQYF
j_call: TRBJ2-2; clone_size: many; d_call: TRBD1; v_call: TRBV24-1; cdr3_nt: TGTGCCACCAGTGATCCCGGGACAGGAGCTACCGGGGAGCTGTTTTTT; cdr3_aa: CATSDPGTGATGELFF